This T cell receptor (beta chain) originates from a study of T cell responses to AZD1222 COVID-19 vaccine. The study's findings and limits: The sample set comprised mostly white British donors with more females, and clonal diversity was possibly underestimated.

As for this clone: Its antigen remains unidentified.

Some clones are missing from TCRdb's copy, which holds only in-frame ones; the method was immunoSEQ multiplex PCR. The data show some 150,000 clones, around 90% seen once. Analyses pooled second doses at about 4 or about 12 weeks. Germline loops: CDR1 MDHEN, CDR2 SYDVKM. CDR3 size: 14 residues. V was trimmed by 5 bases and J by 6 bases, leaving 14 bases between them. The sequence was obtained from an adult who received the AZD1222 COVID-19 vaccine. The sequences come from peripheral blood, collected 28 days after the second AZD1222 dose. The chain links TRBV28 to TRBJ1-5; TRBD1 is a possible D gene (5 bases). The CDR3 DNA is TGTGCCAGCAGTGGGGCGGCCGGAAGTCAGCCCCAGCATTTT. Protein: CASSGAAGSQPQHF.